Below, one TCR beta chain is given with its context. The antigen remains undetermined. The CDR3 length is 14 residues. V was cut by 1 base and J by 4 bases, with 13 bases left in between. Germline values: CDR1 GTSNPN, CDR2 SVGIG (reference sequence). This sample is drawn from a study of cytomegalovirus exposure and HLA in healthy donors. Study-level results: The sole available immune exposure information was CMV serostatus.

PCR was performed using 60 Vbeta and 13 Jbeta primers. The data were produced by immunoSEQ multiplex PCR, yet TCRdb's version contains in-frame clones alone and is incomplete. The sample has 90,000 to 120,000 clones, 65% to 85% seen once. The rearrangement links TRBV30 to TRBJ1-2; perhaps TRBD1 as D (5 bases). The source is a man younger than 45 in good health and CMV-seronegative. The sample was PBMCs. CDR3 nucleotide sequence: TGTGCCTGGAGTGACCAGGGATTCAGCTATGGCTACACCTTC. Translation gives CAWSDQGFSYGYTF.